The 23 T cell receptor beta chains below all came from one sample that was sequenced in a study of T cells in Graves' hyperthyroidism and ophthalmopathy. The TCR beta CDR3 regions underwent amplification using RNA transcripts as the source. The primer set for the first-round RT-PCR of the TCR CDR3 was HTBI. Via MiXCR, TCRdb re-called the multiplex PCR reads, giving one row per CDR3 protein. The sample holds under 450,000 distinct CDR3 sequences, around 16% seen once. What was sequenced was blood. The receptors shown here come from a woman in her late teens or twenties with Graves' hyperthyroidism.

V gene TRBV14 combines with J gene TRBJ2-6; the D call may be TRBD1 or TRBD2 (5 bases each). From germline, CDR1 is SGHDN and CDR2 FVKESK. The ends were cut back, 6 bases at V and 1 base at J, with 22 bases in the middle. The CDR3 contains 19 residues. CDR3: CASSINDSPLVSGANVLTF. The CDR3 coding sequence is TGTGCCAGCAGTATAAACGACAGCCCACTAGTATCTGGGGCCAACGTCCTGACTTTC.

This clonotype was seen a few times. CDR3 in amino acids: CASSQDLNSGNTIYF. The CDR3 region has the DNA TGCGCCAGCAGCCAAGATCTTAACTCTGGAAACACCATATATTTT. This chain joins TRBV4-1 and TRBJ1-3, with D uncertain. The CDR3 consists of 15 residues. Per germline, CDR1 MGHRA and CDR2 YSYEKL. V lost 0 bases and J 0 bases, leaving 6 bases between the germline ends.

In this sample, this clonotype turned up a few times. The chain employs TRBV19 and TRBJ2-1; D is perhaps TRBD2 (6 bases). This CDR3 has 17 amino acids. The V and J ends lost 0 bases and 7 bases respectively, with 19 bases between them. The germline V gene has CDR1 LNHDA and CDR2 SQIVND (reference sequence). CDR3 DNA sequence: TGTGCCAGTAGTATAGATCTATTTCCGGGAGTGAGGAATGAGCAGTTCTTC. Protein product: CASSIDLFPGVRNEQFF.

In regard to this clonotype: This could be a read error, since a much larger clone is one nucleotide away. CDR3 protein: CASSLRTSGDYNERFF. CDR3 DNA: TGTGCCAGCAGCTTACGGACTAGCGGGGATTACAATGAGCGGTTCTTC. The chain couples TRBV7-9 to TRBJ2-1; 12 bases are a match to TRBD2. CDR3 length: 16 amino acids. From germline, CDR1 is SEHNR and CDR2 FQNEAQ (reference sequence).

This clonotype was counted at least ten times. The rearrangement links TRBV29-1 to TRBJ2-7; D is tentatively TRBD1 or TRBD2 (5 bases each). The length of the CDR3 is 13 residues. Germline assignment: CDR1 SQVTM and CDR2 ANQGSEA. Trimming shortened V by 7 bases and J by 6 bases, and 19 bases separated the two germline ends. The CDR3 nucleotides read TGCAGCGCGGGGACGGCGGTATTATCCGAGCAGTACTTC. Its protein is CSAGTAVLSEQYF.

This clonotype was detected many times. J is TRBJ1-6 and V is TRBV28; no clear D. Trimming left V 3 bases short and J 7 bases short, with 13 bases between. This CDR3 has 15 amino acids. Germline-derived CDR1 and CDR2 are MDHEN and SYDVKM. The CDR3 bases are TGTGCCAGCAGTTTGGGGATGGCAAGAAATTCACCCCTCCACTTT. Protein product: CASSLGMARNSPLHF.

The sample holds many counts of this clonotype. The chain combines TRBV12-3 or TRBV12-4 with TRBJ1-1, with D perhaps matching TRBD1 (5 bases). V gave up 3 bases and J gave up 2 bases, with 13 bases separating them. The CDR3 has 15 residues. CDR3 sequence: CASSFPSGRNTEAFF. The CDR3 nucleotides read TGTGCCAGCAGTTTCCCCTCAGGGAGAAACACTGAAGCTTTCTTT.

This clonotype has more than one count but fewer than ten. The V and J genes are TRBV12-3 or TRBV12-4 and TRBJ2-5, with 10 positions matching TRBD1. The CDR3 extends over 17 amino acids. The V segment lost 6 bases and the J segment 4 bases; nucleotides outside the gene matches: 14. The CDR3 loop is CASSHQLGQGSAETQYF. For the CDR3, the DNA is TGTGCCAGCAGCCACCAGCTGGGACAGGGGTCGGCAGAGACCCAGTACTTC.

The chain employs TRBV24-1 and TRBJ2-3; 8 bases agree with TRBD1. Germline lookup yields CDR1 KGHDR and CDR2 SFDVKD. Trimming took 0 bases from V and 3 from J; bases not matched to a gene: 7. The CDR3 sequence is 17 residues long. The CDR3 bases are TGTGCCACCAGTGATTTGCCCGGACAGGGCCGGACAGATACGCAGTATTTT. Translating gives CATSDLPGQGRTDTQYF.

Many counts were recorded for this clonotype. The chain links TRBV12-3 or TRBV12-4 to TRBJ2-1; 7 nucleotides align to TRBD1. The CDR3 has 16 residues. J lost 4 bases, V lost 7 bases, and 13 bases had no gene match. The CDR3 sequence is CASTSFRDSPYNEQFF. The CDR3 region has the DNA TGTGCCAGCACGTCGTTCCGGGACAGTCCTTACAATGAGCAGTTCTTC.

This chain joins TRBV9 and TRBJ1-3; D call uncertain. Deletions cut 3 bases from V and 4 bases from J, with 17 bases between. This CDR3 region has 16 residues. Germline loops: CDR1 SGDLS, CDR2 YYNGEE. The CDR3 DNA reads as TGTGCCAGCAGCGCCGACACACGGCCGTGGGGAAACACCATATATTTT. Residues: CASSADTRPWGNTIYF.

This clonotype was seen at least ten times. The chain joins TRBV5-5 to TRBJ2-3; D is unresolved. Germline loops: CDR1 SGHKS, CDR2 YYEKEE (reference sequence). With 4 bases removed from V and 2 bases from J, the gap between germline ends came to 5 bases. The CDR3 runs to 12 residues. CDR3 in DNA: TGTGCCAGCAGCGTTAACACAGATACGCAGTATTTT. Translated: CASSVNTDTQYF.

There are many counts of this clonotype. The V and J genes are TRBV7-2 and TRBJ2-5; D not certain. The CDR3 sequence is 15 residues long. CDR1 SGHTA and CDR2 FQGNSA come from the germline V gene. Trimming shortened V by 1 base and J by 1 base, and 10 bases separated the two germline ends. The CDR3 here is CASSLGADPQETQYF. The DNA of the CDR3 is TGTGCCAGCAGCTTAGGGGCGGACCCCCAAGAGACCCAGTACTTC.

The chain carries TRBV7-3 and TRBJ2-1, with 8 bases identical to TRBD2. The V segment lost 5 bases and the J segment 1 base; nucleotides outside the gene matches: 7. CDR1 is SGHTA, CDR2 FQGTGA, per germline. The CDR3 extends over 16 amino acids. CDR3 protein: CASSRHGGVSYNEQFF. The CDR3 bases are TGTGCCAGCAGCCGGCACGGGGGGGTGTCCTACAATGAGCAGTTCTTC.

This clonotype appeared many times. CDR3 protein: CASSLSQSTYEQYF. DNA for the CDR3: TGCGCCAGCAGCTTGTCTCAGAGCACCTACGAGCAGTACTTC. This sequence joins TRBV5-1 and TRBJ2-7, with D uncertain. Germline lookup yields CDR1 SGHRS and CDR2 YFSETQ. CDR3 length: 14 amino acids. The V gene lost 1 base and the J gene lost 2 bases, with 10 bases spanning the gap.

This clonotype was detected ten times or more. V gene TRBV11-1 combines with J gene TRBJ2-1; D is unclear. CDR1 SGHAT and CDR2 FQDESV come from the germline V gene (reference sequence). V shed 1 base and J shed 6 bases, with 7 bases lying between them. The CDR3 sequence is 13 residues long. The CDR3 sequence is CASSLGRFNEQFF. CDR3 in DNA: TGTGCCAGCAGCTTAGGACGGTTCAATGAGCAGTTCTTC.

This rearrangement joins TRBV10-3 to TRBJ2-2; no reliable D call. Trimming cost V 0 bases and J 1 base, with 6 bases left between them. CDR1 and CDR2 (germline): ENHRY, SYGVKD. This CDR3 comprises 15 residues. CDR3 in DNA: TGTGCCATCAGTGAGTCGAAAGGGAACACCGGGGAGCTGTTTTTT. This sequence encodes CAISESKGNTGELFF.

The table lists this clonotype with many counts. The chain joins TRBV10-1 to TRBJ1-5; the D is unclear. The CDR3 is 13 amino acids. CDR1 is WNHNN, CDR2 SYGVQD, per germline (reference sequence). V was cut by 1 base and J by 7 bases, with 8 bases left in between. As DNA, the CDR3 is TGCGCCAGCAGTGAGTTTGGGAACCAGCCCCAGCATTTT. It encodes CASSEFGNQPQHF.

This clonotype was picked up many times. The chain carries TRBV27 and TRBJ2-1; the D gene is possibly TRBD1 (6 bases). The CDR3 loop spans 14 amino acids. Trimming removed 8 bases from V and 5 bases from J, with 16 bases in between. The germline CDR1 and CDR2 sequences are MNHEY and SMNVEV (reference sequence). The CDR3 is CASLGSGVHNEQFF. The CDR3 bases are TGTGCCAGCCTCGGTTCAGGGGTTCACAATGAGCAGTTCTTC.

This clonotype was seen many times. This chain connects TRBV6-1 to TRBJ2-3; possibly TRBD1 or TRBD2 for D (5 bases each). V was shortened by 5 bases and J by 2 bases, with 14 bases between the two germline ends. The germline CDR1 and CDR2 sequences are MNHNS and SASEGT. CDR3 length: 15 residues. In DNA form, the CDR3 reads TGTGCCAGCAGTCCCCGGGGCCGAACCACAGATACGCAGTATTTT. Its protein product is CASSPRGRTTDTQYF.

The chain uses TRBV4-1 and TRBJ2-4; 11 nucleotides agree with TRBD2. This CDR3 is built from 16 residues. Germline CDR1 and CDR2: MGHRA and YSYEKL. With V trimmed by 4 bases and J by 9 bases, 11 bases remained unmatched. The CDR3 loop is CASSLLAGVPSSIQYF. Written as DNA, the CDR3 is TGCGCCAGCAGCCTACTAGCGGGGGTGCCCTCCAGCATTCAGTACTTC.

Many counts were recorded for this clonotype. The chain uses TRBV12-3 or TRBV12-4 and TRBJ1-2, with TRBD1 as a possible D gene (5 bases). The V end was cut by 4 bases, the J end by 2 bases, with 17 bases between. The CDR3 totals 16 residues. The CDR3 DNA follows: TGTGCCAGCAGTTCACCCTTCGGACACTTGAACTATGGCTACACCTTC. Residues: CASSSPFGHLNYGYTF.

As for this clonotype: This sequence may be a read error, since a much larger clone differs from it by one base. V is TRBV12-3 or TRBV12-4 and J is TRBJ1-5; D perhaps matches TRBD1 (6 bases). The CDR3 runs 19 residues. The germline V and J ends were trimmed by 3 bases and 2 bases, with 23 bases remaining between them. The CDR3 reads CASSLSMGGEDRGNQPQHF. DNA for the CDR3: TGTGCCAGCAGTTTGTCTATGGGGGGCGAAGATAGGGGCAATCAGCCCCAGCATTTT.